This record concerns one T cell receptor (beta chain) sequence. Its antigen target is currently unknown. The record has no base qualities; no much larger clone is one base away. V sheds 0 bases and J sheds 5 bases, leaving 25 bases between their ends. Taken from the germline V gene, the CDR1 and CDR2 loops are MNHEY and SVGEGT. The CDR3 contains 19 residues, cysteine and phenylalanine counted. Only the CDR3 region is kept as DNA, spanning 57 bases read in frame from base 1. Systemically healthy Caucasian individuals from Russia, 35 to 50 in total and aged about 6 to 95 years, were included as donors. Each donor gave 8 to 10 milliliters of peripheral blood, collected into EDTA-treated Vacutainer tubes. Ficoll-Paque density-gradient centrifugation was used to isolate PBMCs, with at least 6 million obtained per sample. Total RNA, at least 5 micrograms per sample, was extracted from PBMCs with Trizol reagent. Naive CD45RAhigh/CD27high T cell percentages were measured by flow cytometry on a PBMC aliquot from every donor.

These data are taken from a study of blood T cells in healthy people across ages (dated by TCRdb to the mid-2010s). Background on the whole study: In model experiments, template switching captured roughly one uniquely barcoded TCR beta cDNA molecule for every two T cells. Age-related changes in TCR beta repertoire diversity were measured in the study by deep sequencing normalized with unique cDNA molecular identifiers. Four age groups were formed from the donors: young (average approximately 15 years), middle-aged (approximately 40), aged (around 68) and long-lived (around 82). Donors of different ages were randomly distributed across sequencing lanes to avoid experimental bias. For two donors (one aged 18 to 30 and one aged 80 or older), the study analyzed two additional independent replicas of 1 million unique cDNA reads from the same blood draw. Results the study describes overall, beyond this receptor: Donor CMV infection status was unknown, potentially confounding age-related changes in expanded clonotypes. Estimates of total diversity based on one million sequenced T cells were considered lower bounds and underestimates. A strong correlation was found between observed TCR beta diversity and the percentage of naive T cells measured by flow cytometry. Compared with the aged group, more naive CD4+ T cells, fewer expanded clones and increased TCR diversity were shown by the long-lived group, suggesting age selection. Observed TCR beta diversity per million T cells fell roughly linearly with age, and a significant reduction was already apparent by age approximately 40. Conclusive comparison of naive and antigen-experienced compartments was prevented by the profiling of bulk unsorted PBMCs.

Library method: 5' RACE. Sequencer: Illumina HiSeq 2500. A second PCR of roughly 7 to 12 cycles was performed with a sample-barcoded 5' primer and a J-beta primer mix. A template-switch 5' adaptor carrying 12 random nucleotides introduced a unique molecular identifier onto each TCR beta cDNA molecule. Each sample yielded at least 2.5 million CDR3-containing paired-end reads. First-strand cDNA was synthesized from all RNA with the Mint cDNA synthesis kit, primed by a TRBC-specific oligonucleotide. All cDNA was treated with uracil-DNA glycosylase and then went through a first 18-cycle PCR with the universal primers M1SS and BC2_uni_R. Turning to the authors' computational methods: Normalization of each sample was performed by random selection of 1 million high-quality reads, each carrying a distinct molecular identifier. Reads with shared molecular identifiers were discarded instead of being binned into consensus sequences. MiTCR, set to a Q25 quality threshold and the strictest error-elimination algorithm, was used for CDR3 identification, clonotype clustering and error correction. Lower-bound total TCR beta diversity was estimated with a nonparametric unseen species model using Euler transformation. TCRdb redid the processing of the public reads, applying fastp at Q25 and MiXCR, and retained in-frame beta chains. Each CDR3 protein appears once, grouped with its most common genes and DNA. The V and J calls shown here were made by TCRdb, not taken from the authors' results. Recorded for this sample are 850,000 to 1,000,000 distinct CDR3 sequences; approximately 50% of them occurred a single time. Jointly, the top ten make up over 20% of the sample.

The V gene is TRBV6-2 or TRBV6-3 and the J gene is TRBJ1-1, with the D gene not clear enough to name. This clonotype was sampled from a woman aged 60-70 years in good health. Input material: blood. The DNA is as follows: TGTGCCAGCAGTTACTCCGGGTATTACGTCCCGGACCGGAAGACTGAAGCTTTCTTT. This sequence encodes CASSYSGYYVPDRKTEAFF.